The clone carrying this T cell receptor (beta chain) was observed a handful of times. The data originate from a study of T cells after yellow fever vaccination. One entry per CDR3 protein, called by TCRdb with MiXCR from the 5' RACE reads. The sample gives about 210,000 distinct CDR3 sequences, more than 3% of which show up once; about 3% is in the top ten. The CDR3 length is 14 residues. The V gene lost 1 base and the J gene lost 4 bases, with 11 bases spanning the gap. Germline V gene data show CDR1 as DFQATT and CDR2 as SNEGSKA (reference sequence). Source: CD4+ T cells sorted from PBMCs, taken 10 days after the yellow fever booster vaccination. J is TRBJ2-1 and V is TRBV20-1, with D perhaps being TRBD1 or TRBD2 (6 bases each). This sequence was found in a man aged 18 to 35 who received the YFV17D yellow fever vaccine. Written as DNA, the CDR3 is TGCAGTGCTAGAGCGGGGGCCGAGTACAATGAGCAGTTCTTC. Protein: CSARAGAEYNEQFF.